Below are 28 T cell receptor beta chains sequenced from a single sample in a study of immune evolution from preneoplasia to lung adenocarcinoma. Sequenced by immunoSEQ multiplex PCR; TCRdb stores in-frame clones only, minus some. The sample has about 21,000 clones; 60% to 80% are singletons. Sequenced sample: FFPE invasive lung adenocarcinoma tissue. The receptors here all came from a person in their sixties or seventies with lung adenocarcinoma.

V and J are TRBV7-9 and TRBJ2-1; weak D call: TRBD2 (6 bases). Germline CDR1 is SEHNR and CDR2 is FQNEAQ (reference sequence). V was trimmed by 5 bases and J by 8 bases, leaving 16 bases between them. The CDR3 contains 14 residues. Written as DNA, the CDR3 is TGTGCCAGCAGCACGGGACTGCCCCTCTATGAGCAGTTCTTC. Translating it yields CASSTGLPLYEQFF.

The chain carries TRBV5-1 and TRBJ2-1; 10 bases map to TRBD2. V trimming: 0 bases; J trimming: 3 bases; junction bases outside the gene matches: 3. Germline assignment: CDR1 SGHRS and CDR2 YFSETQ. There are 16 residues in the CDR3. In nucleotides, the CDR3 is TGCGCCAGCAGCTTGGGGACTAGCGGCCTCTACAATGAGCAGTTCTTC. Residues: CASSLGTSGLYNEQFF.

The rearrangement uses TRBV28 and TRBJ1-2; maybe TRBD1 (6 bases). Per germline, CDR1 MDHEN and CDR2 SYDVKM. V was shortened by 2 bases and J by 8 bases, with 9 bases between the two germline ends. The CDR3 spans 12 residues. DNA for the CDR3: TGTGCCAGCAGTTTAGCAGGGGTGGGCTACACCTTC. It is translated as CASSLAGVGYTF.

V and J are TRBV11-3 and TRBJ2-7; D possibly corresponds to TRBD1 (6 bases). The germline V gene has CDR1 SGHNT and CDR2 YENEEA. The CDR3 is made up of 14 amino acids. Trimming cost V 3 bases and J 2 bases, with 11 bases left between them. The CDR3 region is CASSLYDRTYEQYF. The CDR3 DNA sequence: TGTGCCAGCAGCTTGTATGACAGGACCTACGAGCAGTACTTC.

V and J are TRBV6-6 and TRBJ1-1; no definite D call. Trimming stripped 2 bases from V and 0 bases from J, with 7 bases between. Germline CDR1 MNHNY, CDR2 SVGAGI (reference sequence). This CDR3 region has 14 residues. The chain's CDR3 is CASSYGLMNTEAFF. The DNA for the CDR3 is TGTGCCAGCAGTTACGGTCTCATGAACACTGAAGCTTTCTTT.

The chain joins TRBV28 to TRBJ2-1; TRBD2 matches 10 bases. Germline V gene sequence: CDR1 MDHEN, CDR2 SYDVKM. The CDR3 consists of 14 residues. Trimming removed 5 bases from V and 9 bases from J; junction bases left unmatched: 7. The CDR3 coding sequence is TGTGCCAGCAGTGGGGGACTAGCGTTGCGTGAGCAGTTCTTC. It translates to CASSGGLALREQFF.

In nucleotides, the CDR3 is TGTGCCAGCAGTGGGGACAGCCGCCCTGAAAAACTGTTTTTT. This translates into CASSGDSRPEKLFF. The chain carries TRBV28 and TRBJ1-4; 7 bases map to TRBD1. In germline, CDR1 is MDHEN, CDR2 SYDVKM. The CDR3 runs to 14 residues. J lost 7 bases, V lost 5 bases, and 7 bases had no gene match.

The chain carries TRBV5-5 and TRBJ2-7; no clear D gene. This CDR3 has 14 amino acids. Per germline, CDR1 SGHKS and CDR2 YYEKEE (reference sequence). V was trimmed by 4 bases and J by 4 bases, leaving 15 bases between them. The CDR3 here is CASSQDVWVYEQYF. CDR3 DNA: TGTGCCAGCAGCCAGGACGTTTGGGTTTACGAGCAGTACTTC.

The chain recombines TRBV5-4 with TRBJ2-7; TRBD2 agrees at 7 bases. V gave up 4 bases and J gave up 7 bases; unmatched junction bases: 14. The CDR3 contains 15 residues. Germline CDR1 is SGHNT and CDR2 is YYREEE (reference sequence). The CDR3 protein is CASSIAGGRTGEQYF. The CDR3 DNA is TGTGCCAGCAGCATCGCAGGCGGGAGAACGGGAGAGCAGTACTTC.

The chain joins TRBV18 to TRBJ1-4, with TRBD1 identical over 7 bases. This CDR3 spans 16 amino acids. CDR1 is KGHSH, CDR2 LQKENI, per germline. After removal of 3 bases from V and 5 bases from J, the junction contained 9 bases not matched to a gene. CDR3 loop: CASSPNTGQTNEKLFF. The CDR3 DNA follows: TGTGCCAGCTCACCGAACACGGGACAGACAAATGAAAAACTGTTTTTT. Full variable domain (rest looked up from reference TRBV18 and TRBJ1-4): NAGVMQNPRHLVRRRGQEARLRCSPMKGHSHVYWYRQLPEEGLKFMVYLQKENIIDESGMPKERFSAEFPKEGPSILRIQQVVRGDSAAYFCASSPNTGQTNEKLFFGSGTQLSVL.

A remark on this clone: An end of the junction does not agree with germline; a read error may underlie this. CDR3 nucleotides: TGTACCAGTACCCGACAGGGGACTCAGCCCCAGCATTTT. Protein product: CTSTRQGTQPQHF. V gene TRBV19 combines with J gene TRBJ1-5, with TRBD1 matching over 8 bases. CDR1 is LNHDA and CDR2 is SQIVND in the germline V gene (reference sequence). The CDR3 is 13 residues long.

The gene calls are TRBV11-2 and TRBJ2-5; TRBD1 aligns across 7 bases. Germline lookup yields CDR1 SGHAT and CDR2 FQNNGV. Trimming at V came to 2 bases and at J to 5 bases, leaving 8 bases not matched to a gene. This CDR3 region has 15 residues. The DNA for the CDR3 is TGTGCCAGCAGCTTAAATAGGGGGCCAACGGAGACCCAGTACTTC. Translating gives CASSLNRGPTETQYF.

There are a few counts of this clone. The V and J genes are TRBV9 and TRBJ1-3, with no clear D. The V end was cut by 0 bases, the J end by 0 bases, with 7 bases between. The germline V gene encodes CDR1 SGDLS and CDR2 YYNGEE. CDR3 length: 15 amino acids. The CDR3 reads CASSVDHSSGNTIYF. DNA for the CDR3: TGTGCCAGCAGCGTAGACCACAGCTCTGGAAACACCATATATTTT.

This clone was seen a handful of times. V is TRBV9 and J is TRBJ2-1; D may be TRBD2 (5 bases). Germline V gives CDR1 SGDLS, CDR2 YYNGEE. The V and J ends lost 4 bases and 5 bases respectively, with 19 bases between them. CDR3 length: 16 amino acids. The CDR3 DNA reads as TGTGCCAGCAGCCTCCGGAGGAGTGGTTTCGACAATGAGCAGTTCTTC. Amino acids: CASSLRRSGFDNEQFF.

The chain combines TRBV19 with TRBJ1-1; D gene ambiguous. V shed 7 bases and J shed 2 bases, with 14 bases lying between them. This CDR3 contains 14 residues. CDR1 is LNHDA and CDR2 is SQIVND in the germline V gene (reference sequence). CDR3 nucleotides: TGTGCCAGTACCCCACACACAGCTAACACTGAAGCTTTCTTT. Its protein product is CASTPHTANTEAFF.

The rearrangement uses TRBV19 and TRBJ2-7, with 7 bases matching TRBD2. This CDR3 contains 13 residues. V shed 4 bases, J shed 3 bases, and the junction held 3 bases outside the gene matches. Looked up from germline, CDR1 is LNHDA and CDR2 is SQIVND (reference sequence). The CDR3: CASSSGSGYEQYF. The CDR3 DNA follows: TGTGCCAGTAGTAGCGGGAGTGGCTACGAGCAGTACTTC.

This chain connects TRBV18 to TRBJ2-5, with D possibly TRBD2 on 6 matching bases. Germline V gene sequence: CDR1 KGHSH, CDR2 LQKENI. V lost 3 bases and J lost 2, with 7 bases in between. The CDR3 is made up of 13 amino acids. The CDR3 DNA sequence: TGTGCCAGCTCACCGGGACTTCAAGAGACCCAGTACTTC. As protein: CASSPGLQETQYF. The full variable domain, its missing parts supplied by reference TRBV18 and TRBJ2-5, is NAGVMQNPRHLVRRRGQEARLRCSPMKGHSHVYWYRQLPEEGLKFMVYLQKENIIDESGMPKERFSAEFPKEGPSILRIQQVVRGDSAAYFCASSPGLQETQYFGPGTRLLVL.

This clone was detected only a few times. This chain connects TRBV7-2 to TRBJ2-2; D might be TRBD2 (5 bases). Germline loops: CDR1 SGHTA, CDR2 FQGNSA. There are 14 residues in the CDR3. Trimming removed 0 bases at V and 5 bases at J, with 7 bases between. The CDR3 is CASSLAGVTGELFF. The CDR3 DNA is TGTGCCAGCAGCTTAGCGGGAGTAACCGGGGAGCTGTTTTTT.

This clone was seen only a few times. The genes are TRBV6-4 and TRBJ2-2; possible D gene TRBD2, 6 bases. The CDR3 contains 16 residues. In germline, CDR1 is MRHNA, CDR2 SNTAGT. V dropped 2 bases and J dropped 6 bases, with 16 bases sitting between them. CDR3 coding DNA: TGTGCCAGCAGTGACGAAGGGACTCCCCCAGCCGGGGAGCTGTTTTTT. It encodes CASSDEGTPPAGELFF.

This rearrangement joins TRBV28 to TRBJ1-3; 7 nucleotides line up with TRBD1. Germline-derived CDR1 and CDR2 are MDHEN and SYDVKM. This CDR3 is built from 14 residues. With 7 bases clipped from V and 0 bases from J, the junction kept 3 bases outside the gene matches. CDR3 sequence (DNA): TGTGCCAGCAATAACAGGGGCTCTGGAAACACCATATATTTT. Amino acid sequence: CASNNRGSGNTIYF.

The chain links TRBV7-2 to TRBJ2-3; 8 nucleotides line up with TRBD2. The CDR3 contains 15 residues. CDR1 is SGHTA and CDR2 is FQGNSA in the germline V gene. V shed 3 bases, J shed 4 bases, and the junction held 6 bases outside the gene matches. In nucleotides, the CDR3 is TGTGCCAGCAGCTTTTTCGCGGGAGGTGCAGATACGCAGTATTTT. This gives the protein CASSFFAGGADTQYF.

V usage is TRBV2 and J usage is TRBJ1-2, with TRBD1 matching 8 bases. Trimming took 7 bases from V and 1 from J; bases not matched to a gene: 5. The germline V gene has CDR1 SNHLY and CDR2 FYNNEI. This CDR3 region has 14 residues. CDR3: CASTRDRHNYGYTF. The CDR3 DNA reads TGTGCCAGCACTAGGGACAGGCATAACTATGGCTACACCTTC.

The V gene is TRBV6-5, the J gene TRBJ2-5; the match to TRBD1 covers 8 bases. V gave up 5 bases and J gave up 7 bases; unmatched junction bases: 6. The CDR3 has 13 amino acids. Germline V gene sequence: CDR1 MNHEY, CDR2 SVGAGI. The CDR3 sequence is CASSPGTGGTQYF. The CDR3 coding sequence is TGTGCCAGCAGTCCAGGGACAGGCGGGACCCAGTACTTC.

This clone has more than one count but fewer than ten. The gene calls are TRBV4-2 and TRBJ1-1; D might be TRBD1 (5 bases). V was clipped by 3 bases and J by 1 base, with 9 bases between them. Germline V gives CDR1 LGHNA, CDR2 YNFKEQ. The CDR3 extends over 14 amino acids. The CDR3: CASSQRGQNTEAFF. CDR3 coding DNA: TGTGCCAGCAGCCAGAGGGGCCAGAACACTGAAGCTTTCTTT.

This sequence joins TRBV7-2 and TRBJ2-5, with TRBD2 identical over 9 bases. With V trimmed by 2 bases and J by 5 bases, 6 bases remained unmatched. This CDR3 region has 15 residues. Germline V gives CDR1 SGHTA, CDR2 FQGNSA. Written as DNA, the CDR3 is TGTGCCAGCAGCTTAATCCCTAGCGGGACGGAGACCCAGTACTTC. Translation: CASSLIPSGTETQYF.

J is TRBJ2-2 and V is TRBV9; 9 bases are a match to TRBD1. Trimming at V came to 2 bases and at J to 6 bases, leaving 5 bases not matched to a gene. This CDR3 spans 15 amino acids. Germline V CDR1 and CDR2: SGDLS, YYNGEE. The CDR3 DNA sequence: TGTGCCAGCAGCGTCGGGGACAGGGCAGCCGGGGAGCTGTTTTTT. Protein product: CASSVGDRAAGELFF. Together with reference TRBV9 and TRBJ2-2, the CDR3 gives the full variable domain: DSGVTQTPKHLITATGQRVTLRCSPRSGDLSVYWYQQSLDQGLQFLIQYYNGEERAKGNILERFSAQQFPDLHSELNLSSLELGDSALYFCASSVGDRAAGELFFGEGSRLTVL.

The chain recombines TRBV11-2 with TRBJ2-1; perhaps D is TRBD1 or TRBD2 (5 bases each). In germline, CDR1 is SGHAT, CDR2 FQNNGV. The CDR3 consists of 15 residues. V gave up 5 bases and J gave up 2 bases, with 13 bases separating them. DNA for the CDR3: TGTGCCAGCAGCCCTGGGACCGGGGCCTACAATGAGCAGTTCTTC. Its translation is CASSPGTGAYNEQFF.

The V and J genes are TRBV11-3 and TRBJ1-2; D ambiguous. This CDR3 has 12 amino acids. Per germline, CDR1 SGHNT and CDR2 YENEEA. V lost 3 bases to trimming and J lost 6 bases, with 8 bases between them. CDR3 DNA: TGTGCCAGCAGCTTCCGACGGGATGGCTACACCTTC. Translating gives CASSFRRDGYTF.